These 12 T cell receptor beta chains originate from one sample sequenced in a study of blood T cell repertoires in COVID-19. TCRdb keeps only in-frame clones here, not all; method: immunoSEQ multiplex PCR. The sample includes roughly 140,000 clones, 80% seen only once; the top ten take approximately 3.5%. The sequenced material came from peripheral blood. The receptors here all came from a man aged 70-80 years who had recovered from COVID-19.

This chain links TRBV6-5 with TRBJ2-7; 11 bases are shared with TRBD1. The germline gives CDR1 MNHEY, CDR2 SVGAGI. The CDR3 loop spans 15 amino acids. Trimming removed 0 bases from V and 6 bases from J; junction bases left unmatched: 4. The CDR3 nucleotides are TGTGCCAGCAGTTACTCGATAGGACAGGGGGCCGAGCAGTACTTC. Translating it yields CASSYSIGQGAEQYF.

The chain recombines TRBV6-5 with TRBJ1-5; 8 nucleotides match TRBD1. The CDR3 totals 15 residues. CDR1 is MNHEY and CDR2 is SVGAGI in the germline V gene. V gave up 6 bases and J gave up 2 bases; unmatched junction bases: 6. In DNA form, the CDR3 reads TGTGCCAGCAGGGGAGAGGGACAGGGCAATCAGCCCCAGCATTTT. This gives the protein CASRGEGQGNQPQHF.

This chain joins TRBV30 and TRBJ1-1; no definite D call. Germline V CDR1 and CDR2: GTSNPN, SVGIG (reference sequence). The CDR3 has 13 amino acids. V lost 0 bases to trimming and J lost 1 base, with 6 bases between them. The chain's CDR3 is CAWSVWRNTEAFF. DNA of the CDR3: TGTGCCTGGAGTGTTTGGAGGAACACTGAAGCTTTCTTT.

The rearrangement links TRBV5-5 to TRBJ1-2; D is possibly TRBD1 (6 bases). The CDR3 extends over 16 amino acids. Trimming stripped 1 base from V and 5 bases from J, with 18 bases between. Germline CDR1 reads SGHKS; CDR2 reads YYEKEE (reference sequence). The CDR3 DNA follows: TGTGCCAGCAGCTTGTCTTCGCAGGGGTTTATATATGGCTACACCTTC. Encoded protein: CASSLSSQGFIYGYTF.

V is TRBV11-2 and J is TRBJ1-2; TRBD1 matches at 10 bases. V trimming: 5 bases; J trimming: 3 bases; junction bases outside the gene matches: 6. Looked up from germline, CDR1 is SGHAT and CDR2 is FQNNGV. The CDR3 contains 15 residues. In DNA, the CDR3 is TGTGCCAGCAGCCCGAGACAGGGGGCGGACTATGGCTACACCTTC. Translating it yields CASSPRQGADYGYTF.

This clone was seen once. The CDR3 nucleotides are TGTGCCAGCAGACTAGCGGGAGGGCCCTACAATGAGCAGTTCTTC. Its translation: CASRLAGGPYNEQFF. V is TRBV6-5 and J is TRBJ2-1; 13 bases are shared with TRBD2. Trimming cost V 6 bases and J 2 bases; bases outside gene matches: 1. Per the germline V gene, CDR1 is MNHEY and CDR2 is SVGAGI. This CDR3 has 15 amino acids.

V gene TRBV30 combines with J gene TRBJ1-1; 10 bases map to TRBD1. The ends lost 4 bases at V and 3 bases at J; junction bases unmatched: 5. Germline loops: CDR1 GTSNPN, CDR2 SVGIG (reference sequence). This CDR3 has 14 residues. DNA of the CDR3: TGTGCCTGGAATGACAGGGGGCCGGACACTGAAGCTTTCTTT. This sequence encodes CAWNDRGPDTEAFF.

A word on this clone: The junction shows a germline mismatch at one end, possibly a read error. At the DNA level, this CDR3 is encoded by other sequences in the same sample as well. This chain links TRBV29-1 with TRBJ2-7, with a weak D call TRBD1 (6 bases). In germline, CDR1 is SQVTM, CDR2 ANQGSEA. CDR3 length equals 14 residues. CDR3 sequence reads: CSVDLGTSSYEQYF. CDR3 sequence (DNA): TGCAGCGTTGATCTCGGGACAAGCTCCTACGAGCAGTACTTT.

The chain combines TRBV7-2 with TRBJ1-3; 7 bases map to TRBD1. From germline, CDR1 is SGHTA and CDR2 FQGNSA. J gave up 1 base and V 5 bases, and 8 bases lay outside the gene matches. The CDR3 length is 16 residues. The CDR3 DNA is TGTGCCAGCAGCCCGGGACAGCGACCTTCTGGAAACACCATATATTTT. This translates into CASSPGQRPSGNTIYF.

The chain links TRBV29-1 to TRBJ2-3; 9 nucleotides align to TRBD1. Germline lookup yields CDR1 SQVTM and CDR2 ANQGSEA. The CDR3 has 13 amino acids. With V trimmed by 2 bases and J by 6 bases, 3 bases remained unmatched. The CDR3 DNA sequence: TGCAGCGTTGAACCTGGGACAGGGGATACGCAGTATTTT. It encodes CSVEPGTGDTQYF.

Worth noting for this clone: Within the sample, other DNA sequences also encode this same CDR3. The chain combines TRBV6-2 or TRBV6-3 with TRBJ2-3, with 10 positions matching TRBD2. The CDR3 spans 19 residues. V shed 2 bases, J shed 1 base, and the junction held 12 bases outside the gene matches. CDR1 MNHEY and CDR2 SVGEGT come from the germline V gene. The CDR3 nucleotides read TGTGCCAGCAGTTACACCCTAGCGGGAGCCCTCGGGGGCACAGATACGCAGTATTTT. This codes for CASSYTLAGALGGTDTQYF.

The J gene is TRBJ1-6, the V gene TRBV7-2, with TRBD1 matching 7 bases. V shed 2 bases and J 7 bases; nucleotides not matched to a gene: 8. This CDR3 spans 16 amino acids. Per the germline V gene, CDR1 is SGHTA and CDR2 is FQGNSA. In nucleotides, the CDR3 is TGTGCCAGCAGCTTAATAGCCCAGGGGGAAAATTCACCCCTCCACTTT. Translated: CASSLIAQGENSPLHF.